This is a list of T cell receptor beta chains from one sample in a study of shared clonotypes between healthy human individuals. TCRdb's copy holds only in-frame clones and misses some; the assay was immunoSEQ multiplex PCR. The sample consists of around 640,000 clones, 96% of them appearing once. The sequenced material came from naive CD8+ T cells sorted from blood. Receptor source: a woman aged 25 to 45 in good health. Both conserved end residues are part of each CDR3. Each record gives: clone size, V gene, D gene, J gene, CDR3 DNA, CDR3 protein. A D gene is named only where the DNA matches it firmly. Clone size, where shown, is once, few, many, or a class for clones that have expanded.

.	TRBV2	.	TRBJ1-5	TGTGCCAGCAGTGCGGGAGGGCGTCAGCCCCAGCATTTT	CASSAGGRQPQHF
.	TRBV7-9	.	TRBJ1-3	TGTGCCAGCAGCGAGGACAGTGGGGGAAACACCATATATTTT	CASSEDSGGNTIYF
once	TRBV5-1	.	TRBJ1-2	TGCGCCAGCAGAGTGGACAGCGGCTGGGGCTACACCTTC	CASRVDSGWGYTF
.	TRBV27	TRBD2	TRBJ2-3	TGTGCCAGCAGGGTACTAGCGGGAGGGGCAGATACGCAGTATTTT	CASRVLAGGADTQYF
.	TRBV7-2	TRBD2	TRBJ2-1	TGTGCCAGCAGCTCGGGACTAGCGGGAGTAAATTCCTACAATGAGCAGTTCTTC	CASSSGLAGVNSYNEQFF
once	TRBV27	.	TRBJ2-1	TGTGCCAGCAGTGAATACAATGAGCAGTTCTTC	CASSEYNEQFF
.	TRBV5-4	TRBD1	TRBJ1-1	TGTGCCAGCAGCTTGGAGACAGGGATGAACACTGAAGCTTTCTTT	CASSLETGMNTEAFF
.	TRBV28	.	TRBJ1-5	TGTGCCAGCAGTTTGGGAGGGGGGTATAGCAATCAGCCCCAGCATTTT	CASSLGGGYSNQPQHF
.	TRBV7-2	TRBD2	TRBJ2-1	TGTGCCAGCAGCTTAGATCTAGCGGGAGGGTATTGGGTAGACAATGAGCAGTTCTTC	CASSLDLAGGYWVDNEQFF
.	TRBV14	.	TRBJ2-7	TGTGCCAGCAGCCAAGAGGTCAGGGGAGACCTCGAGCAGTACTTC	CASSQEVRGDLEQYF
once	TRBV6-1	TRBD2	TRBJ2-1	TGTGCCAGCAGTGAGCTCAGAGCTGGGACTAGCGTATACAATGAGCAGTTCTTC	CASSELRAGTSVYNEQFF
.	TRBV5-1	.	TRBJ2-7	TGCGCCAGCAGCCCCGTCACCGGGTCCTACGAGCAGTACTTC	CASSPVTGSYEQYF
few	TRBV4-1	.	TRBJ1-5	TGCGCCAGCAGCCAAGATAGATTAAATCAGCCCCAGCATTTT	CASSQDRLNQPQHF
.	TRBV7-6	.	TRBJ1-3	TGTGCCAGCAGCTTAGGTTCGGAACTATCTGGAAACACCATATATTTT	CASSLGSELSGNTIYF
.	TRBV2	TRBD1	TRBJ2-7	TGTGCCAGCAGTCGAAGGACAGGGAACGAGCAGTACTTC	CASSRRTGNEQYF
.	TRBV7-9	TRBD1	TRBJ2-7	TGTGCCAGCAGATCCGGGACAGAAGGAACCTACGAGCAGTACTTC	CASRSGTEGTYEQYF
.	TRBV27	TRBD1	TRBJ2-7	TGTGCCAGCAGTTTAACGTTTGGGGACAGAGACTACGAGCAGTACTTC	CASSLTFGDRDYEQYF
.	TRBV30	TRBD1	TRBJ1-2	TGTGCCTCTTCGACAGGGACTAACTATGGCTACACCTTC	CASSTGTNYGYTF
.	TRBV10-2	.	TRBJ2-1	TGCGCCAGCAGTGAGGGTGTTAGCTCCTACAATGAGCAGTTCTTC	CASSEGVSSYNEQFF
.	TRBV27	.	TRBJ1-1	TGTGCCAGCAGTTTACGAGGGGCGTGGAACACTGAAGCTTTCTTT	CASSLRGAWNTEAFF
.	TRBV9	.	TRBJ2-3	TGTGCCAGCAGCGTTTGGGGAGGCCTCGCGGCAGATACGCAGTATTTT	CASSVWGGLAADTQYF
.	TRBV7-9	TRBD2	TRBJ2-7	TGTGCCAGCAGCCGGGCGGGAGCGTCCTTTAACGAGCAGTACTTC	CASSRAGASFNEQYF
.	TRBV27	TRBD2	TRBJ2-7	TGTGCCAGCAGTGGGCGCGGGAGCTCCTACGAGCAGTACTTC	CASSGRGSSYEQYF
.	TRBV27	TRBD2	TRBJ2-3	TGTGCCAGCAGTCAGCTAGCGGGAGCTGATACGCAGTATTTT	CASSQLAGADTQYF
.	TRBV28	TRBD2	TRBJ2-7	TGTGCCAGCAGTTATAGGCTAGCGGGAGTAGATCTGTACTTC	CASSYRLAGVDLYF
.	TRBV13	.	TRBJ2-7	TGTGCCAGCAGCGGAGGGGGGTCCCCTTACTACGAGCAGTACTTC	CASSGGGSPYYEQYF
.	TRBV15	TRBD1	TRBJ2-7	TGTGCCACCAGCGGGGACAGGCTCCCGGGCGAGCAGTACTTC	CATSGDRLPGEQYF
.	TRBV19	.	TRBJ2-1	TGTGCCAGTAGTAAGAGCCGGGGGACCAATGAGCAGTTCTTC	CASSKSRGTNEQFF
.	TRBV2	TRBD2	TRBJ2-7	TGTGCCAGCAGTGACTGGGCGGGAGGGAACTCCTACGGCGAGCAGTACTTC	CASSDWAGGNSYGEQYF
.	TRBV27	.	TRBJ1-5	TGTGCCAGCAGTACAGGCAATCAGCCCCAGCATTTT	CASSTGNQPQHF
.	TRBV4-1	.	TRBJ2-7	TGCGCCAGCAGCCAAGATAGGCGCTACGAGCAGTACTTC	CASSQDRRYEQYF
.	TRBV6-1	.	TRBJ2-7	TGTGCCAGCATTAGCGGCAGCTCCTACGAGCAGTACTTC	CASISGSSYEQYF
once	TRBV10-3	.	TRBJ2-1	TGTGCCATCAGTGAGTCGAAAACCCAGGTCAGTCTCAATGAGCAGTTCTTC	CAISESKTQVSLNEQFF
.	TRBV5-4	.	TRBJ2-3	TGTGCCAGCAGCTTGGGAGCGCCTAGCACAGATACGCAGTATTTT	CASSLGAPSTDTQYF
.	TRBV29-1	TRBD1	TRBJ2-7	TGCAGCGTTGCTGGGACAGGGAACTACGAGCAGTACTTC	CSVAGTGNYEQYF
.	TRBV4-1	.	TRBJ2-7	TGCGCCAGCAGCCAAGAGAGTGTTCTACTCTCCTACGAGCAGTACTTC	CASSQESVLLSYEQYF
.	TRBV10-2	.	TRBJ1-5	TGCGCCAGCAGTGTAGGGGGAGGCCAGCCCCAGCATTTT	CASSVGGGQPQHF
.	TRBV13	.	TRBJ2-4	TGTGCCAGCAGCTTAGGGGCTGGGATGTCCAAAAACATTCAGTACTTC	CASSLGAGMSKNIQYF
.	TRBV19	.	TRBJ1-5	TGTGCCAGTAGTATAGATTCGGGACAGCCCCAGCATTTT	CASSIDSGQPQHF
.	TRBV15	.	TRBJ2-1	TGTGCCACCAGCAGAGTCGAACGGGGAAATGAGCAGTTCTTC	CATSRVERGNEQFF
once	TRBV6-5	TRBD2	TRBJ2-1	TGTGCCAGCAGTAGACTAGCGGGAGAAATCGATGAGCAGTTCTTC	CASSRLAGEIDEQFF
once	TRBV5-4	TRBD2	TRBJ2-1	TGTGCCAGCAGCCTCATAGCGGGAGGTATGCATGAGCAGTTCTTC	CASSLIAGGMHEQFF
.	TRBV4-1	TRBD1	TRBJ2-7	TGCGCCAGCAGCCAATTCGGGACAGGCTACGAGCAGTACTTC	CASSQFGTGYEQYF